The sequence of this T cell receptor (beta chain) was determined in a study of response to subunit inactivated influenza vaccine. This clonotype appeared many times. Germline CDR1 and CDR2: SGHTA and FQGNSA. The CDR3 runs 15 residues. V dropped 3 bases and J dropped 2 bases, with 13 bases sitting between them. TCRdb reanalysed the RT-PCR reads using MiXCR and keeps one entry per CDR3 protein. The sample has about 570,000 distinct CDR3 sequences, around 11% seen once; the top ten hold approximately 11%. This same sample was also taken into another study, of T cells expressing NK-cell markers. That publication notes: UMIs were included in TCR beta cDNA generated by 5'RACE template switching. Sorting was limited to alpha-beta TCR-expressing T cells with an anti-gamma-delta TCR antibody in several experiments. The contribution of dominant NKG2C+ clonotypes to CD8+ T cells in six or seven donors was about 1.0-7.0%. Among several donors, these clonotypes also ranked first in the CD3+CD56-NKG2C+ fraction.

The sample consisted of PBMCs from blood, taken on the day of vaccination. The sequence was collected from a man aged 50 to 60 who received an inactivated influenza vaccine. V usage is TRBV7-2 and J usage is TRBJ1-1, with D hard to call. As DNA, the CDR3 is TGTGCCAGCAGCTTTTGGGCCAGCCAAAACACTGAAGCTTTCTTT. This codes for CASSFWASQNTEAFF.